The following is a TCR beta chain sequence with its context. No antigen is known for it. Germline lookup yields CDR1 SGHRS and CDR2 YFSETQ. There are 15 residues in the CDR3. The source of the sample is a study of T cells expressing NK-cell markers. Across the study: It was sorted CD3+CD56+NKG2C+, CD3+CD56+NKG2C- and CD3+CD56-NKG2C+ T cells that supplied the TCR beta repertoires. HCMV seropositivity marked most of the eight sequenced donors; one was seronegative.

What made the TCR beta cDNA was 5'RACE template switching with UMIs. Using the 5' RACE reads, TCRdb records one entry per CDR3 protein without DNA. This sample contains roughly 180,000 distinct CDR3 sequences. Study-wide results and limits: NKG2C+ dominant clonotypes from over five donors made up roughly 1.0-7.5% of CD8+ T cells.

The chain joins TRBV5-1 to TRBJ2-3; TCRdb gives TRBD2 as the D gene, but with no DNA this cannot be confirmed. The sequenced sample was blood T cells: a sorted CD56 or NKG2C T cell subset, CD4+ or CD8+ T cells, or bulk PBMC T cells (not recorded which). This receptor was taken from a woman between 18 and 75 years old in good health. The CDR3 region is CASSVVGPSTDTQYF.